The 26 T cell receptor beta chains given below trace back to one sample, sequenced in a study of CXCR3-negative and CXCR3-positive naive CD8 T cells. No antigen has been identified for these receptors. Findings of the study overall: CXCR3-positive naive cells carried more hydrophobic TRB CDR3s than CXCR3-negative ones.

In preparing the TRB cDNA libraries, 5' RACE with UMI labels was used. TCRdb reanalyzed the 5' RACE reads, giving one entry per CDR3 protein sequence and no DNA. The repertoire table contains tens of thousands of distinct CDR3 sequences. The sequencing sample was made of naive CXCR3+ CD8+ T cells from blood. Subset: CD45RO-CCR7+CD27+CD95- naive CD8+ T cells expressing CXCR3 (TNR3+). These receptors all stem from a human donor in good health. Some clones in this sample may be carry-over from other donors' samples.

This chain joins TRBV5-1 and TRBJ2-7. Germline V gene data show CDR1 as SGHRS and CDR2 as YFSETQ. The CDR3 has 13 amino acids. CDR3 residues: CASSLTAEYEQYF.

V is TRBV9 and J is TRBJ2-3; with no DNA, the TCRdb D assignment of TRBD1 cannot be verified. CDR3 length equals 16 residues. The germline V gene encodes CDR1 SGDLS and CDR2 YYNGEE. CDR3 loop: CASSIEQGARKDTQYF.

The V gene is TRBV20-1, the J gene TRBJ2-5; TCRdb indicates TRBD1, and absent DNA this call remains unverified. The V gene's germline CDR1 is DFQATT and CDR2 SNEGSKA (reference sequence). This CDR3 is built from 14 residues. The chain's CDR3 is CSARGRGVGGTQYF.

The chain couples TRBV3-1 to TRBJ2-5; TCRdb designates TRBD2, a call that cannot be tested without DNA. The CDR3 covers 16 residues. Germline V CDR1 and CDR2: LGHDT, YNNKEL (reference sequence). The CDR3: CASSQESERVGETQYF.

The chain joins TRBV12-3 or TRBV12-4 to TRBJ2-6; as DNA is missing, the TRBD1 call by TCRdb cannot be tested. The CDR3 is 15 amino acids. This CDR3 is CASSLVQAGANVLTF.

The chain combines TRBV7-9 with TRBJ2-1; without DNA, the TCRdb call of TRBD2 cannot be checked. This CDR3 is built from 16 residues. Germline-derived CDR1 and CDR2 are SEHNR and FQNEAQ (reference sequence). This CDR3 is CASSLVGLVPYNEQFF.

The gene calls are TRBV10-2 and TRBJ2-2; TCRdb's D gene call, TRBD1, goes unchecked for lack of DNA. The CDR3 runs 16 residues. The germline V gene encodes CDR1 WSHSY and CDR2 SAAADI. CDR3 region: CASSDITGTDTGELFF.

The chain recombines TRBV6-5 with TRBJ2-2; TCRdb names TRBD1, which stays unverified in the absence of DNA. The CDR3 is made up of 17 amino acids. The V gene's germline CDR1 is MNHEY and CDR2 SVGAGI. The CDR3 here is CASSYSPRLFNTGELFF.

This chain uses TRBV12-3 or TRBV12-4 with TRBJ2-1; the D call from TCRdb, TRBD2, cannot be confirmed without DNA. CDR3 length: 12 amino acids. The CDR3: CASSLLAVEQFF.

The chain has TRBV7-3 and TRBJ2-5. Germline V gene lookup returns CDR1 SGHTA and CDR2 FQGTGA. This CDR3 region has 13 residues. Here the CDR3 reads CASSVKYQETQYF.

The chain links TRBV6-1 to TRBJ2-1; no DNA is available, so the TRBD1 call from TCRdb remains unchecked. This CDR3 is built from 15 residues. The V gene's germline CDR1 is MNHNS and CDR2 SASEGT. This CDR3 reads CASSQDHSRGDEQFF.

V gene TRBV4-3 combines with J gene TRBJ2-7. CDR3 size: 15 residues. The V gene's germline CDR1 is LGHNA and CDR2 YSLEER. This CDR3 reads CASSQVRLPTYEQYF.

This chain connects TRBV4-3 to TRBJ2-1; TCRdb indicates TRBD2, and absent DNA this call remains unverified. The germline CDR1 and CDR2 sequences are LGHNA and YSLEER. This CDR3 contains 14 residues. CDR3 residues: CASSIGLAYNEQFF.

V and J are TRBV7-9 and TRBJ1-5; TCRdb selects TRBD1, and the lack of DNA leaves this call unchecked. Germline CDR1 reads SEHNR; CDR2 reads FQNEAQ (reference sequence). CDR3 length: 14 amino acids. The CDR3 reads CASSLRGGDEPQHF.

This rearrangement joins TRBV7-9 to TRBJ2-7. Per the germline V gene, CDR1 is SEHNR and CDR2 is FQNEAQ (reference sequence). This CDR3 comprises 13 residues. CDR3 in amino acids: CASSSEVLGEQYF.

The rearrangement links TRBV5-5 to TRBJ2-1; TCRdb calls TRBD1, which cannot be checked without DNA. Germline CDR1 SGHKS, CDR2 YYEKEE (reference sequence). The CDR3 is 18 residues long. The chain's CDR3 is CASSLDSNLNPPYNEQFF.

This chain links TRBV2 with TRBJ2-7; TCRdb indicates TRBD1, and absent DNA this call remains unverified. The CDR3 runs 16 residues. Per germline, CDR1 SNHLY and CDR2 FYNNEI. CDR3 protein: CASSEEGGDSVAEQYF.

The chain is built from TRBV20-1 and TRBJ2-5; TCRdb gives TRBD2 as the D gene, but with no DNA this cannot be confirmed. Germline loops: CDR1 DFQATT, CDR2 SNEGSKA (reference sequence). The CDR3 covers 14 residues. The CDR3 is CSARAGGPVETQYF.

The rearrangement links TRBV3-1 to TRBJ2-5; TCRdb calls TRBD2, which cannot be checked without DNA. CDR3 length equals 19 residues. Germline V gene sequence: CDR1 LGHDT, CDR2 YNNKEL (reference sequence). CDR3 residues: CASSQDLSDAGGLGKTQYF.

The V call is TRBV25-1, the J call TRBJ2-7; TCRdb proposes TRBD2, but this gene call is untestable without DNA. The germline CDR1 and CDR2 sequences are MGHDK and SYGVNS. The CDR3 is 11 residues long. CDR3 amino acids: CASRAVNEQYF.

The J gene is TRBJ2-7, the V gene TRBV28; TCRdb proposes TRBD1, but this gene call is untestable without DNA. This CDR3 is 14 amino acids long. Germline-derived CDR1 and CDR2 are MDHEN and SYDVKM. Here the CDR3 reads CASSLGQGLGEQYF.

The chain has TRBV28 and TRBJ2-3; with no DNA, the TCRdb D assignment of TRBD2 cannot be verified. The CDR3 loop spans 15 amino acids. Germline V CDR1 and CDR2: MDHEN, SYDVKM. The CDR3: CASSIGASEADTQYF.

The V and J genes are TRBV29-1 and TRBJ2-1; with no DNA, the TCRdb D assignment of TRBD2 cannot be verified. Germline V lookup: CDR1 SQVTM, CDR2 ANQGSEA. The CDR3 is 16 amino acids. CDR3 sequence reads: CSAWPYVVREGDEQFF.

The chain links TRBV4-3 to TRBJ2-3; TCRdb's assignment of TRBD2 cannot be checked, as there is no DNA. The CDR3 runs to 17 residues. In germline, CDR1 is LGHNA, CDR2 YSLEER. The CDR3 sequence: CASSQDQPSGGADTQYF.

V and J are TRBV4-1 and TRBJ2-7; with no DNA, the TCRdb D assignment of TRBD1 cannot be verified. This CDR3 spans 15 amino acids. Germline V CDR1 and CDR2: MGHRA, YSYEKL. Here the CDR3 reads CASSQRGVEPGEQYF.

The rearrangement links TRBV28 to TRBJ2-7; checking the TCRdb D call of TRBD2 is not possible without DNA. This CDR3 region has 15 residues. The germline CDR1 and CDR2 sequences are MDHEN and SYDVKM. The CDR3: CASSPVGGEYDEQYF.